This T cell receptor (beta chain) emerged from a study of OX40 agonist ivuxolimab in advanced cancers. The wider study: Enrollees could have had prior anti-PD-1, anti-PD-L1 or anti-CTLA-4 therapy, which about 40% had received.

To note about this clone: The antigen is not known.

TCRdb's table, derived via immunoSEQ multiplex PCR, lists solely in-frame clones and lacks some. This table has some 90,000 clones, 80% to 95% appearing once. Study-wide results and caveats: Some nonresponders likewise displayed low normalized T-cell clonal expansion.

The input for sequencing was CD4+ or CD8+ T cells sorted from blood, taken in a trial of the OX40 agonist ivuxolimab. This TCR was sampled from an adult with an advanced solid tumor such as melanoma, head and neck, liver or kidney cancer.

The CDR3 here is CASSLAGQVDGYTF. CDR3 in DNA: TGTGCCAGCAGCTTAGCGGGCCAGGTTGATGGCTACACCTTC. The V and J genes are TRBV7-2 and TRBJ1-2, with no clear D. Trimming cost V 0 bases and J 6 bases, with 11 bases left between them. The germline CDR1 and CDR2 sequences are SGHTA and FQGNSA. The CDR3 has 14 amino acids. The variable domain in full, completed from reference TRBV7-2 and TRBJ1-2, reads GAGVSQSPSNKVTEKGKDVELRCDPISGHTALYWYRQSLGQGLEFLIYFQGNSAPDKSGLPSDRFSAERTGGSVSTLTIQRTQQEDSAVYLCASSLAGQVDGYTFGSGTRLTVV.